This T cell receptor beta chain was sequenced in a study of T cell responses to AZD1222 COVID-19 vaccine. Remarks on this clone: Antigen: not known.

The assay was immunoSEQ multiplex PCR, and TCRdb's table has in-frame clones only and misses some. The sample has tens of thousands of clones; 90% are singletons. General study findings and limits: Increased Spike-specific TCR breadth and depth were observed after two AZD1222 doses. In all cases, repertoires were sampled only after the peak T cell response.

The germline V and J ends were trimmed by 4 bases and 4 bases, with 14 bases remaining between them. Germline V lookup: CDR1 LGHDT, CDR2 YNNKEL (reference sequence). This CDR3 has 15 amino acids. This chain joins TRBV3-1 (or the pseudogene TRBV3-2) and TRBJ1-5, with D possibly TRBD1 on 5 matching bases. The input for sequencing was peripheral blood, taken 28 days after the second AZD1222 dose. The TCR originated in an adult who received the AZD1222 COVID-19 vaccine. The CDR3 is CASSPAWGGNQPQHF. The CDR3 coding sequence is TGTGCCAGCAGCCCTGCCTGGGGCGGAAATCAGCCCCAGCATTTT.